This T cell receptor (beta chain) was sequenced for a study of CD8 T cells in ankylosing spondylitis. Using its own MiXCR run on the 5' RACE reads, TCRdb lists one record per CDR3 protein. The table shows about 200,000 distinct CDR3 sequences, with roughly 24% occurring only once. This clonotype was observed a few times. Sequencing was performed on blood, either unsorted or a sorted T cell fraction (not recorded which). The source is a male donor with ankylosing spondylitis or in good health (not recorded which).

The CDR3 coding sequence is TGCAGTGCCTTAGCGGCTACAGACTACGAGCAGTACTTC. It yields the protein CSALAATDYEQYF. The chain employs TRBV20-1 and TRBJ2-7; D perhaps matches TRBD2 (6 bases). The CDR3 loop spans 13 amino acids. Germline loops: CDR1 DFQATT, CDR2 SNEGSKA (reference sequence). V shed 6 bases and J shed 3 bases, with 15 bases lying between them.